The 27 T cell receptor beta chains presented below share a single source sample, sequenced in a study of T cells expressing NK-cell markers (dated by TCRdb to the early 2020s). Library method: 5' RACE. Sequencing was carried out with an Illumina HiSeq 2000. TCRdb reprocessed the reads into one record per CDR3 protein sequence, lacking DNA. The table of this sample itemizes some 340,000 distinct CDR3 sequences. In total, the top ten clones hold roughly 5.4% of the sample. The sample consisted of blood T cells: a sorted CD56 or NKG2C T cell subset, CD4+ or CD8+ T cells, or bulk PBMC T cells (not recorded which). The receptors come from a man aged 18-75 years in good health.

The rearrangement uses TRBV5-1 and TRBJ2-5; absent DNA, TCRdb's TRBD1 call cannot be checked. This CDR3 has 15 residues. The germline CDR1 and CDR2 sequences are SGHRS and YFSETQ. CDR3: CASSPPGQSRETQYF. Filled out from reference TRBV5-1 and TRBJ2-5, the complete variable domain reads KAGVTQTPRYLIKTRGQQVTLSCSPISGHRSVSWYQQTPGQGLQFLFEYFSETQRNKGNFPGRFSGRQFSNSRSEMNVSTLELGDSALYLCASSPPGQSRETQYFGPGTRLLVL.

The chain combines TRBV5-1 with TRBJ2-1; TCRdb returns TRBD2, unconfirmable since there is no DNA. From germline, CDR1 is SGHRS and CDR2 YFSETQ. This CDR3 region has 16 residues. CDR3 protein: CASSAGTSSGPNEQFF. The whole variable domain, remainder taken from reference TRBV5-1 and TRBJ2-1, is KAGVTQTPRYLIKTRGQQVTLSCSPISGHRSVSWYQQTPGQGLQFLFEYFSETQRNKGNFPGRFSGRQFSNSRSEMNVSTLELGDSALYLCASSAGTSSGPNEQFFGPGTRLTVL.

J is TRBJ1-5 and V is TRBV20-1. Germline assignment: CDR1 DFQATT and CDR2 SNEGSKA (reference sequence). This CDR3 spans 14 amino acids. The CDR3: CSARRGASNQPQHF.

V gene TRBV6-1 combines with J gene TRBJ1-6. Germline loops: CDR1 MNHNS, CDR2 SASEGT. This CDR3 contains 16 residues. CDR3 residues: CASSDTPSSYNSPLHF.

The CDR3 loop is CASSLASGLSPLEGTGKYEQYF. The rearrangement uses TRBV5-4 and TRBJ2-7; the D call of TRBD1 rests on TCRdb alone, since no DNA is present to check it. CDR3 length equals 22 residues. CDR1 is SGHNT and CDR2 is YYREEE in the germline V gene (reference sequence).

This CDR3 reads CASSKGTSGDFGETQYF. The V and J genes are TRBV11-3 and TRBJ2-5; TCRdb gives TRBD2 as the D gene, but with no DNA this cannot be confirmed. Germline CDR1 reads SGHNT; CDR2 reads YENEEA. The CDR3 totals 17 residues. Looking up the rest from reference TRBV11-3 and TRBJ2-5 gives the full variable domain: EAGVVQSPRYKIIEKKQPVAFWCNPISGHNTLYWYLQNLGQGPELLIRYENEEAVDDSQLPKDRFSAERLKGVDSTLKIQPAELGDSAVYLCASSKGTSGDFGETQYFGPGTRLLVL.

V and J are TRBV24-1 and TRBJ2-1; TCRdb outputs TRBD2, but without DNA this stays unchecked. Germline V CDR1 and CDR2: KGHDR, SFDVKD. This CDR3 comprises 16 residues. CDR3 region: CATSDRTSGGAYEQFF.

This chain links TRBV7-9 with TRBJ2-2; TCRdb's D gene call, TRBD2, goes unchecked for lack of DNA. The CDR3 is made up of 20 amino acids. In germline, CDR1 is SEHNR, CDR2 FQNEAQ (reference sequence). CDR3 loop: CASSTRTSGRTLSRAGELFF.

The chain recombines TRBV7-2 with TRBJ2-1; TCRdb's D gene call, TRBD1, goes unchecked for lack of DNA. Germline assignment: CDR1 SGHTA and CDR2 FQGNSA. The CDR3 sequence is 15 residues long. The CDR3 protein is CASIYGGTGGLEQFF.

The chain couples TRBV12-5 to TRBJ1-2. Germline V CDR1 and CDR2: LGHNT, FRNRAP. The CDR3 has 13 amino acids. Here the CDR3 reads CASGGRPNYGYTF.

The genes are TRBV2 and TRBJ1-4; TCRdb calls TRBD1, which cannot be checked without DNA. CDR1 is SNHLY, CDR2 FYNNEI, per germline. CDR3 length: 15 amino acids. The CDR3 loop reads CASIRATATNEKLFF.

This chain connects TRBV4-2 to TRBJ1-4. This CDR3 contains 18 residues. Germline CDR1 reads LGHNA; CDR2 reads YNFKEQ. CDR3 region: CASSQDLGAGATNEKLFF.

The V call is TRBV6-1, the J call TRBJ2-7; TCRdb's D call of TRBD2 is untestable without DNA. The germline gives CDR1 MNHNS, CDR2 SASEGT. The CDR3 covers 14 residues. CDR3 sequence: CASSGGSRRGEQYF.

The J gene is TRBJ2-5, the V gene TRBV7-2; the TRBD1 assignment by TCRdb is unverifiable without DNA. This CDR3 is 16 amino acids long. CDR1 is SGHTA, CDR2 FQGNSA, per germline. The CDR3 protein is CASSLARAGAQETQYF.

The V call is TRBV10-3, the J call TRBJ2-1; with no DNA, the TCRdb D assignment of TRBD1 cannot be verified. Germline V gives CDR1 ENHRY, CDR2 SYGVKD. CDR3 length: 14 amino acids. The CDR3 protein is CAIRSGGTGDEQFF.

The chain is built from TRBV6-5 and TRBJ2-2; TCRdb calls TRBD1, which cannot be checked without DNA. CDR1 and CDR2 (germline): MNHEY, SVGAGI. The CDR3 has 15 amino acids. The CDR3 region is CASSPDRGKGGELFF.

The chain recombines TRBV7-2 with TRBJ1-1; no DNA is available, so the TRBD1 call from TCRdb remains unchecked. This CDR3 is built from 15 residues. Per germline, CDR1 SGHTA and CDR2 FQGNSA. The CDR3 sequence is CASSAGTGISAEAFF.

CDR3 protein: CASSYSGWEGRKTGNTIYF. The chain couples TRBV6-5 to TRBJ1-3. The CDR3 contains 19 residues. Germline CDR1 reads MNHEY; CDR2 reads SVGAGI.

The CDR3 loop is CASSYSLHSTDTQYF. The V and J genes are TRBV6-5 and TRBJ2-3. The CDR3 has 15 residues. Germline V lookup: CDR1 MNHEY, CDR2 SVGAGI.

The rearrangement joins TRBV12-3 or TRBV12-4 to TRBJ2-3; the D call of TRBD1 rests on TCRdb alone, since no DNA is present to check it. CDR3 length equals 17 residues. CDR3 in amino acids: CASSFGLTGAPTDTQYF.

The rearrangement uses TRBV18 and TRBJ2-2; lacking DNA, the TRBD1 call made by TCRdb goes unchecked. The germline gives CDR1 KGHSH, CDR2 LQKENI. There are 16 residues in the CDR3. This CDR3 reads CASSPMDRGNTGELFF.

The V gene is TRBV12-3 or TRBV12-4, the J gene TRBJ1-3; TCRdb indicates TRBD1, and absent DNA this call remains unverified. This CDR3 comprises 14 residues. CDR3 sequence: CASTNTGWGNTIYF.

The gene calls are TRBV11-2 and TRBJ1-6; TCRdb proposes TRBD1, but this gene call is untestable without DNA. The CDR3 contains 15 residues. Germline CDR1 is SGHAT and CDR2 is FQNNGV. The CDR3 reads CASRKDGTAISPLHF. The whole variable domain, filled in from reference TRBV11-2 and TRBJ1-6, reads EAGVAQSPRYKIIEKRQSVAFWCNPISGHATLYWYQQILGQGPKLLIQFQNNGVVDDSQLPKDRFSAERLKGVDSTLKIQPAKLEDSAVYLCASRKDGTAISPLHFGNGTRLTVT.

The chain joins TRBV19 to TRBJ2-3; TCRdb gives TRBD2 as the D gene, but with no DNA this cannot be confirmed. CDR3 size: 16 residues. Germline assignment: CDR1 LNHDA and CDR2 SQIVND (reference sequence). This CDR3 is CAAGLAGVSGTDTQYF.

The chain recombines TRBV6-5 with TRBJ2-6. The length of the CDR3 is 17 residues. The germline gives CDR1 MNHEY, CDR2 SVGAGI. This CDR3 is CASSYSAPGTGANVLTF.

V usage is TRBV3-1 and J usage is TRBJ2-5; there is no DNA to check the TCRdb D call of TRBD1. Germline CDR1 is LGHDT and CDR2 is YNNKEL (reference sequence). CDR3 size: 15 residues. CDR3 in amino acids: CASSHLRQVSETQYF.

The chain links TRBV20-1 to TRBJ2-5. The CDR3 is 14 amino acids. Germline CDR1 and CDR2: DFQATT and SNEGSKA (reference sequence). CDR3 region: CSARLALGIETQYF.